This note documents a single T cell receptor beta chain sequence. These data belong to a study of blood T cells in healthy people across ages. Using a J-beta primer mix together with a sample-barcoded 5' primer, a second PCR was run for about 7 to 12 cycles. TCRdb redid the calling of the 5' RACE reads with MiXCR, one entry per CDR3 protein. The sample lists 650,000 to 800,000 distinct CDR3 sequences, 40% to 50% occurring once. This CDR3 has 16 residues. Germline V gene lookup returns CDR1 LNHNV and CDR2 YYDKDF (reference sequence). The origin of this receptor is a man aged 60 to 75 in good health. Specimen: blood. The gene calls are TRBV15 and TRBJ2-4; TRBD1 agrees at 11 bases. The J call may be faulty, since TRBJ2-7 better matches the DNA end. CDR3 sequence (DNA): TGTGCCACCAGCAGATCACGGGACAGGGGGTCCTACGAGCAGTACTTC. This sequence encodes CATSRSRDRGSYEQYF.